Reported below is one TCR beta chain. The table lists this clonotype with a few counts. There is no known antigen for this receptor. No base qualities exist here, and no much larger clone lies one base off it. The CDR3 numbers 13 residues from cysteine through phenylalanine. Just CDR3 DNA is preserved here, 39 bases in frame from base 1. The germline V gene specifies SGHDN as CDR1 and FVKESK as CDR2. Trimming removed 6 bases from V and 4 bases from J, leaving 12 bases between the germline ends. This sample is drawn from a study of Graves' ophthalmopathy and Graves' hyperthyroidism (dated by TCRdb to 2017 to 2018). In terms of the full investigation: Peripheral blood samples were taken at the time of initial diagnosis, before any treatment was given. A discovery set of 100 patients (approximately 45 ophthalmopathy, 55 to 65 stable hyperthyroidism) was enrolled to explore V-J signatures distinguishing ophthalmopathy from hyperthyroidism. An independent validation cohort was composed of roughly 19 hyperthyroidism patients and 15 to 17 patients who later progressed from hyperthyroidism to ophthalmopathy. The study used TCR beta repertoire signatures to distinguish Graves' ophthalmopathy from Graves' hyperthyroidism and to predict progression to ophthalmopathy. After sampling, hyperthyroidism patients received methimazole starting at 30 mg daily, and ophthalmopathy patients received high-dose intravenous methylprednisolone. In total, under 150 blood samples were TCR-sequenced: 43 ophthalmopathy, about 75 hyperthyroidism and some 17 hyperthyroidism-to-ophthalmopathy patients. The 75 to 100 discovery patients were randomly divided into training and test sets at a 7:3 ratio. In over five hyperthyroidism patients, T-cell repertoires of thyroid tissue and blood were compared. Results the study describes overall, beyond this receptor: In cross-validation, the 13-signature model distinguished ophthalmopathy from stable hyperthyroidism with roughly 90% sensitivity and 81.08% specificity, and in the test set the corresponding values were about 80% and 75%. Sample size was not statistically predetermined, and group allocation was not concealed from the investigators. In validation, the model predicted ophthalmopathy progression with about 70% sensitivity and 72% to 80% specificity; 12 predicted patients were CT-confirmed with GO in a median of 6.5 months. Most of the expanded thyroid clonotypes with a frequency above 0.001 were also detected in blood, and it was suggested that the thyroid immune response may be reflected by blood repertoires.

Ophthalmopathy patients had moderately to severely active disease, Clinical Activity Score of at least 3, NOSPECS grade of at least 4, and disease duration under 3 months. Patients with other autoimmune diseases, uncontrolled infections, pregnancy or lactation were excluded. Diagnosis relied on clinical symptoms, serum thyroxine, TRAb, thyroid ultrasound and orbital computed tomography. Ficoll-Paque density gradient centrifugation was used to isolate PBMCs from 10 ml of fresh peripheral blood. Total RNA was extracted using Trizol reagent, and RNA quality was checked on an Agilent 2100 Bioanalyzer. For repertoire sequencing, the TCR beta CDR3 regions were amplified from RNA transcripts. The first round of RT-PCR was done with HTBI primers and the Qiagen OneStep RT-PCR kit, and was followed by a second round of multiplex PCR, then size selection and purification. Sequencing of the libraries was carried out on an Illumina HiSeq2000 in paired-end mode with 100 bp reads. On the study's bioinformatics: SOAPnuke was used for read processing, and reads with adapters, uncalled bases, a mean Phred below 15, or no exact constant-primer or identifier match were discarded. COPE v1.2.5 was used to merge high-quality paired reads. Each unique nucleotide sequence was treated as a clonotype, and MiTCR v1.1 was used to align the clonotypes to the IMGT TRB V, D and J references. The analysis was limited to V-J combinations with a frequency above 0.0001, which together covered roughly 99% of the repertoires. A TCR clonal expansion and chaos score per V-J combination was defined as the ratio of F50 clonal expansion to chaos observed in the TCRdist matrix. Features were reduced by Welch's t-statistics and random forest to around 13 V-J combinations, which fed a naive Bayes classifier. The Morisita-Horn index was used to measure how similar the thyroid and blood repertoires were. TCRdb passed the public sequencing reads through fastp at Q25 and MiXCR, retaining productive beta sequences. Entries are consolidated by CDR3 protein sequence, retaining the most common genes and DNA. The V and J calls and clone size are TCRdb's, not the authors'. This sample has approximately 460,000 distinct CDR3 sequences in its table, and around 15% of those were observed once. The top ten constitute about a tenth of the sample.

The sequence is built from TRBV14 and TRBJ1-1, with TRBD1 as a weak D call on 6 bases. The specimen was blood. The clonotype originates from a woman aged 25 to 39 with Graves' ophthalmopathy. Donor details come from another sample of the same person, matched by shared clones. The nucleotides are TGTGCCAGCAGTCTAGGGGGGTTCACTGAAGCTTTCTTT. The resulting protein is CASSLGGFTEAFF.